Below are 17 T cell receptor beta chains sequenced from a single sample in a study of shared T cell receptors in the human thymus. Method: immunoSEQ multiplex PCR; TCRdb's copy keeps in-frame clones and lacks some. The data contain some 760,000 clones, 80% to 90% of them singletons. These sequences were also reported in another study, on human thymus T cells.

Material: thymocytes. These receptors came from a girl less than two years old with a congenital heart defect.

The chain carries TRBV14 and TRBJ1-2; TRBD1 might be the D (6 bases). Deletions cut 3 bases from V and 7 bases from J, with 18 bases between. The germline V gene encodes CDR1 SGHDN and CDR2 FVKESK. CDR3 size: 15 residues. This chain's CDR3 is CASSHLGQGHGGYTF. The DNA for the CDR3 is TGTGCCAGCAGCCACTTAGGGCAGGGGCATGGTGGCTACACCTTC.

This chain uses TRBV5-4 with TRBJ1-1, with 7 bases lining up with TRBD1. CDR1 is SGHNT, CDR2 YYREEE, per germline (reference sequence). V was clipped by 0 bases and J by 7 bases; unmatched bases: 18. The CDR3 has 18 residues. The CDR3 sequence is CASSLGSNRGRTDIEAFF. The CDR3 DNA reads TGTGCCAGCAGCTTGGGAAGTAACAGGGGCCGTACCGATATTGAAGCTTTCTTT.

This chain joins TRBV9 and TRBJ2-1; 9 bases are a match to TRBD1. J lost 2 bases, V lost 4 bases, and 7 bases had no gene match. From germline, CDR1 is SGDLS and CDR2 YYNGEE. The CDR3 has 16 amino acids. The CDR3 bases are TGTGCCAGCAGCCGGACAGGGGTGGGTACCTACAATGAGCAGTTCTTC. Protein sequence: CASSRTGVGTYNEQFF.

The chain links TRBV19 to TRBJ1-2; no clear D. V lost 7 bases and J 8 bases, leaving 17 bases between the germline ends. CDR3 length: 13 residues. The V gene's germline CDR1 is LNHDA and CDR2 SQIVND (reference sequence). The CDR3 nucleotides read TGTGCCAGTAATCCTAGATCTATCGGAGGCTACACCTTC. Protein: CASNPRSIGGYTF.

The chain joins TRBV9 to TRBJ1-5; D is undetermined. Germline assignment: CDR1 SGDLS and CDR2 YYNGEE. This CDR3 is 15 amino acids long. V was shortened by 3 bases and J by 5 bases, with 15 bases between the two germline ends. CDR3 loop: CASSDDPGGHQPQHF. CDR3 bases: TGTGCCAGCAGCGATGACCCCGGAGGGCATCAGCCCCAGCATTTT.

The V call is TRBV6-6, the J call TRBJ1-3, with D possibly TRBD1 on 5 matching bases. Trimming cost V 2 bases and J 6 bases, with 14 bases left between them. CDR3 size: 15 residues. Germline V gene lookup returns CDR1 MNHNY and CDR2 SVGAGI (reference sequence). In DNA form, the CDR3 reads TGTGCCAGCAGTTACGGGGGAGGTTCGGAAAACACCATATATTTT. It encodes CASSYGGGSENTIYF.

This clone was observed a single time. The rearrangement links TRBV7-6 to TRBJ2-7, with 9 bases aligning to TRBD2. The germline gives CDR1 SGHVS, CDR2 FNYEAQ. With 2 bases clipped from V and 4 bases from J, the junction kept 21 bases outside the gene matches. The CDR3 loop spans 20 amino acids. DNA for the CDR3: TGTGCCAGCAGCTTAACCGTGCGGCTAGCGGGGACCCTTCCCTCTTACGAGCAGTACTTC. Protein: CASSLTVRLAGTLPSYEQYF.

CDR3 nucleotide sequence: TGCGCCAGCAGCCAGAGGGACAGGGGGGTGTCACCCCTCCACTTT. Protein sequence: CASSQRDRGVSPLHF. The gene calls are TRBV4-1 and TRBJ1-6; TRBD1 agrees at 11 bases. Germline values: CDR1 MGHRA, CDR2 YSYEKL. V shed 3 bases and J 10 bases; nucleotides not matched to a gene: 5. There are 15 residues in the CDR3.

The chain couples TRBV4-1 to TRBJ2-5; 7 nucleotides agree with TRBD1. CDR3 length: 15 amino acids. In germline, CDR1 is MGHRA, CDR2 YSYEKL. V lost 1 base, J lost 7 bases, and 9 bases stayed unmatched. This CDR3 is CASSQGTGPGGTQYF. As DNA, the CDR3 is TGCGCCAGCAGCCAAGGGACAGGCCCCGGCGGGACCCAGTACTTC.

The CDR3 DNA follows: TGTGCCAGCAGTTCTTTAAGGGGGTTTACAACTAATGAAAAACTGTTTTTT. Protein product: CASSSLRGFTTNEKLFF. The chain employs TRBV5-8 and TRBJ1-4, with D possibly TRBD1 on 6 matching bases. V was pared by 5 bases and J by 0 bases, with 17 bases between. The CDR3 is 17 residues long. Germline CDR1 is SGHTS and CDR2 is YDEGEE.

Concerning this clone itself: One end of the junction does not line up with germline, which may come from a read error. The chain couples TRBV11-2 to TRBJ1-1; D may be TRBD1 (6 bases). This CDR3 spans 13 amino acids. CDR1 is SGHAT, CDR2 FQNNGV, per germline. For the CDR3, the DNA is TGTGTCAGCAGCCAGGACAGCGACACTGAAGCTTTCTTT. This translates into CVSSQDSDTEAFF.

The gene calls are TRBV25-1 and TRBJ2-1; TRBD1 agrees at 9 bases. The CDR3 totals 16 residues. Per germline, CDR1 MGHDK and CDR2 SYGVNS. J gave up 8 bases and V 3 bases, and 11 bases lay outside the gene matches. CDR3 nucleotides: TGTGCCAGCAGTGAGGGACAGGGACGCCCTGACGATGAGCAGTTCTTC. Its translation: CASSEGQGRPDDEQFF.

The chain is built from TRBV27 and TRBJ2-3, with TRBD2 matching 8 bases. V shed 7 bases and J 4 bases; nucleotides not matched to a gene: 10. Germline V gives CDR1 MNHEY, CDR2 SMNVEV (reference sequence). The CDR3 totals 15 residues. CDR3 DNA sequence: TGTGCCAGCACCCCCGGGGGGGCACCCCCAGATACGCAGTATTTT. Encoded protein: CASTPGGAPPDTQYF.

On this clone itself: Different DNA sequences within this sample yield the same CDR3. In nucleotides, the CDR3 is TGTGCCAGCAGCGTAGGGCAGGGAAACACCATATATTTT. Translation: CASSVGQGNTIYF. The chain carries TRBV9 and TRBJ1-3, with no clear D. This CDR3 region has 13 residues. V lost 0 bases and J 4 bases, leaving 5 bases between the germline ends. Germline values: CDR1 SGDLS, CDR2 YYNGEE.

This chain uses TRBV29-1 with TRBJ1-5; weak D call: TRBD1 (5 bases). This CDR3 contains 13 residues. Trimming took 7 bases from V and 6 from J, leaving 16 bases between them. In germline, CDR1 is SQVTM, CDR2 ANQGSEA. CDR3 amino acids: CSAGGATGQPQHF. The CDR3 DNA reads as TGCAGCGCCGGGGGAGCAACGGGTCAGCCCCAGCATTTT.

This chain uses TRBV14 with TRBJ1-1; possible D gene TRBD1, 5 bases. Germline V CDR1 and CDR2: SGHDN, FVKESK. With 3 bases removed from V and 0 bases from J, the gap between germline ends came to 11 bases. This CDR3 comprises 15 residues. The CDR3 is CASSHDSALNTEAFF. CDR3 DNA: TGTGCCAGCAGCCATGACAGCGCTCTGAACACTGAAGCTTTCTTT.

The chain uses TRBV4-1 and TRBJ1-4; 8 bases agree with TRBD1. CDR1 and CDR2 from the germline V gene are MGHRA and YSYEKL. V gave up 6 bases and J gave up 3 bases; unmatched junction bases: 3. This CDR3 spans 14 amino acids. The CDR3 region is CASRIQGANEKLFF. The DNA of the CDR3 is TGCGCCAGCAGGATACAGGGGGCTAATGAAAAACTGTTTTTT.